This TCR beta chain was sequenced for a study of blood T cell repertoires in COVID-19. About the research overall: Sources were T cells, B-cell-depleted T cells, or PBMCs; the material itself was cDNA or gDNA.

Unmatched junction bases numbered 7, after V lost 5 bases and J lost 7 bases. From germline, CDR1 is MNHEY and CDR2 SMNVEV (reference sequence). The CDR3 consists of 15 residues. The protocol was immunoSEQ multiplex PCR, while the TCRdb copy is restricted to in-frame clones and leaves out a portion. This table has about 200,000 clones, around 80% appearing once. Sequences were obtained from peripheral blood. The chain carries TRBV27 and TRBJ1-6; 8 bases are shared with TRBD1. The clonotype was recovered from a woman at least 80 years old with acute or convalescent COVID-19. DNA of the CDR3: TGTGCCAGCAGTCGGACAGGGCAGGGGAATTCACCCCTCCACTTT. It encodes CASSRTGQGNSPLHF.